This T cell receptor (beta chain) was recorded in a study of vaccination and CD4 T cells after COVID-19. Looking at the study overall: Across the group, participants received two doses of either BNT162b2 or mRNA-1273 vaccine.

Indicated treatment: approximately 9-day PBMC culture with coronavirus spike peptide pools or control peptides (ViraFEST assay). The collection of CD4+ T cells from the unexposed donor took place before the COVID-19 pandemic (2011-2018). Expansion of antigen-specific T cells with peptide pools by ViraFEST preceded sequencing of TCRs. Culture conditions combined around 2 million PBMCs per well with approximately 10 IU/ml IL-2 and 8 to 10 ug/ml peptide pools. The authors isolated CD4+ T cells by negative selection after less than 12 days of culture. Researchers used the Oncomine TCR Beta short-read assay to sequence DNA from cultured CD4+ T cells. The authors extracted genomic DNA from cultured CD4+ T cells. In TCRdb, the PCR reads were re-called with MiXCR into one record per CDR3 protein. Of some 10,000 distinct CDR3 sequences listed, over 25% are singletons. This CDR3 comprises 14 residues. V lost 5 bases and J 6 bases, leaving 14 bases between the germline ends. Germline loops: CDR1 MNHEY, CDR2 SVGEGT.

This clonotype has just a few counts. Its antigen is undetermined. The specimen sequenced was CD4+ T cells from blood, cultured in vitro. The J gene is TRBJ1-5, the V gene TRBV6-2 or TRBV6-3; D not resolved. The TCR originated in a human donor in good health. CDR3 amino acids: CASSNPAGLQPQHF. The CDR3 bases are TGTGCCAGCAGTAACCCCGCAGGCCTTCAGCCCCAGCATTTT.